This TCR beta chain was captured by sequencing in a study of blood T cell repertoires in COVID-19. Study context: Acute and convalescent COVID-19 samples came from the United States, Italy and Spain. T cells, B-cell-depleted T cells, or PBMCs supplied cDNA or gDNA.

Original methodology: Estimation of nucleated cell counts relied on the amplification of reference gene primers. Sequencing used immunoSEQ multiplex PCR; TCRdb keeps in-frame clones, though not all of them. V and J calls and clone size are those listed in that table; D and trimming were worked out from the DNA. The repertoire holds 370,000 or so clones, 81% seen once, with more than 1% in the top ten. The length of the CDR3 is 10 residues. Germline CDR1 SGHRS, CDR2 YFSETQ. The V and J ends lost 9 bases and 7 bases respectively, with 11 bases between them. Material: peripheral blood. The sequence derives from a human donor with acute or convalescent COVID-19. The donor label of this sample is uncertain. The chain is built from TRBV5-1 and TRBJ2-7; D is ambiguous. The CDR3 nucleotides are TGCGCCACTAATCCGGAGGAGCAGTACTTC. Its protein product is CATNPEEQYF.